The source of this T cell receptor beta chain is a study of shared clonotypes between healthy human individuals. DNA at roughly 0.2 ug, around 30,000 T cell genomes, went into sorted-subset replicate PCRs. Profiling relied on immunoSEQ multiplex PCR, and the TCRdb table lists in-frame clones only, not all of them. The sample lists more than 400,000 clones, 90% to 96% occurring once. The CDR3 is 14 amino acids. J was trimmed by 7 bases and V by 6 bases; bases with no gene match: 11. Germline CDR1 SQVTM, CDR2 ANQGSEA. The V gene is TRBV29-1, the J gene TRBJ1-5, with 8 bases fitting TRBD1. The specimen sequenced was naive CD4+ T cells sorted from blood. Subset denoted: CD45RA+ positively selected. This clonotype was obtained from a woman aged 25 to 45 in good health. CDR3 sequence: CSVRGTGGNQPQHF. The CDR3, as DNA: TGCAGCGTCAGAGGGACAGGAGGGAACCAGCCCCAGCATTTT.